Listed below are T cell receptor beta chains from one sample, sequenced in a study of blood T cell repertoires in COVID-19. The table came from immunoSEQ multiplex PCR; TCRdb's copy has only in-frame clones and leaves some out. The sample contains approximately 360,000 clones, roughly four fifths of which appear only once. Material: PBMCs or T cells enriched from blood (not recorded which). The receptors stem from a woman between 50 and 59 years old who had recovered from COVID-19. CDR3s leave out the opening cysteine and the closing phenylalanine or tryptophan.

v_gene,j_gene,len,CDR3aa
TRBV27,TRBJ2-1,14,ASSLSGLAGVWEQF
TRBV6-2/TRBV6-3,TRBJ1-2,13,ASSYSRGEGYGYT
TRBV6-2/TRBV6-3,TRBJ1-2,13,ASSNLLDSLYGYT
TRBV28,TRBJ1-2,12,ASSFPGGSYGYT
TRBV6-2/TRBV6-3,TRBJ1-4,9,ASSSVEKLF
TRBV4-1,TRBJ2-5,13,ASSPHELRGETQY
TRBV7-2,TRBJ2-2,16,ASSPVTSGPLNTGELF
TRBV3-1/TRBV3-2,TRBJ1-4,16,ASSPIFPDRASNEKLF
TRBV30,TRBJ2-6,14,AWSVVGGAGANVLT
TRBV7-8,TRBJ1-1,12,ASSLQGGGTEAF
TRBV19,TRBJ2-7,12,ASSPRAGGYEQY
TRBV6-1,TRBJ1-2,11,ASSEYGGNGYT
TRBV7-2,TRBJ2-1,12,ASSPGQGPREQF
TRBV30,TRBJ1-6,11,AWSPGDNSPLH
TRBV19,TRBJ1-2,12,ASSIRGGGAGYT
TRBV29-1,TRBJ1-1,11,SAQGAQNTEAF
TRBV11-2,TRBJ1-5,11,ASSTGVNQPQH
TRBV4-2,TRBJ2-3,11,ASSQGTSDTQY
TRBV7-3,TRBJ2-1,13,ASSLPTGPGDEQF
TRBV7-3,TRBJ2-3,15,ASSLIGTSGHTDTQY
TRBV18,TRBJ2-5,16,ASSPPRRTGYLQETQY
TRBV7-3,TRBJ2-6,18,ASSFRQPAPLGSGANVLT
TRBV6-4,TRBJ2-1,14,ASSPLTSGRANEQF
TRBV4-3,TRBJ1-2,14,ASSLDGGAVNYGYT
TRBV6-6,TRBJ1-2,9,ASSYQGPYT
TRBV3-1/TRBV3-2,TRBJ2-3,14,ASSPGTSGRGDTQY
TRBV27,TRBJ2-3,12,ASSSIAAVDTQY
TRBV30,TRBJ1-2,14,AWSPVTGWKGDGYT
TRBV11-1,TRBJ2-7,13,ASSQRGTGFEEQY
TRBV19,TRBJ1-1,13,ASSFNRGLDTEAF
TRBV5-6,TRBJ1-4,13,ASSLDRGGREKLF
TRBV5-5,TRBJ2-1,15,ASSLRLAGGLDNEQF